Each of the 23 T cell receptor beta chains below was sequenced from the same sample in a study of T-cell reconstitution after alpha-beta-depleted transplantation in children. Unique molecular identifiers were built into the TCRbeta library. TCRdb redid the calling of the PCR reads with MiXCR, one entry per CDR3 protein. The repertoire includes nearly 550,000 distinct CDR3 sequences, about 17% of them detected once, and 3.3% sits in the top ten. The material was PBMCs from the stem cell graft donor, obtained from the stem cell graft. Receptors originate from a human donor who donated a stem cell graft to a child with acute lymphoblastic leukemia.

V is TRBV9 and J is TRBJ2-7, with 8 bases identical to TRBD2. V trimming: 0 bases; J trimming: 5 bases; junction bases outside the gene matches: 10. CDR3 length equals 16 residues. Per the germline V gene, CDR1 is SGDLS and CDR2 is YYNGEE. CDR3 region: CASSVAGGGQEDEQYF. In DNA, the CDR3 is TGTGCCAGCAGCGTAGCCGGGGGGGGCCAGGAAGACGAGCAGTACTTC.

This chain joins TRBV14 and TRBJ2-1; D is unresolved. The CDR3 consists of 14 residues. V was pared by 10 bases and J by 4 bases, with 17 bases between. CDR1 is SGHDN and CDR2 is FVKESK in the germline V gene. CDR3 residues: CATSRALGYNEQFF. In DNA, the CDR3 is TGTGCCACCAGTCGTGCCCTAGGATACAATGAGCAGTTCTTC.

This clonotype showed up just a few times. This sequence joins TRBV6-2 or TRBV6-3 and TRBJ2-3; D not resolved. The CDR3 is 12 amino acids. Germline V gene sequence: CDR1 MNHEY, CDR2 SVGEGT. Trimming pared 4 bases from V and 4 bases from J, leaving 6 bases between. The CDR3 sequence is CASSSRPDTQYF. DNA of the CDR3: TGTGCCAGCAGTTCCCGCCCAGATACGCAGTATTTT.

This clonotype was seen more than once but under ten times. The CDR3 sequence is CASSPRVGLDVEQYF. DNA of the CDR3: TGTGCCAGCAGTCCCCGCGTCGGGTTGGACGTCGAGCAGTACTTC. The V gene is TRBV27, the J gene TRBJ2-7; D is undetermined. The V gene's germline CDR1 is MNHEY and CDR2 SMNVEV (reference sequence). The V end lost 5 bases, the J end lost 6 bases, and 20 bases lay between the germline ends. This CDR3 has 15 amino acids.

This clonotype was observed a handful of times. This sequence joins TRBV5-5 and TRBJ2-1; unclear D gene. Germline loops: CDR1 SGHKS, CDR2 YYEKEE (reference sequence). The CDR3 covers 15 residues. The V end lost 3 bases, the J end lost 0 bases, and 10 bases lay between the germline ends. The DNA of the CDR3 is TGTGCCAGCAGCTGGGGATTTAGCTCCTACAATGAGCAGTTCTTC. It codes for CASSWGFSSYNEQFF.

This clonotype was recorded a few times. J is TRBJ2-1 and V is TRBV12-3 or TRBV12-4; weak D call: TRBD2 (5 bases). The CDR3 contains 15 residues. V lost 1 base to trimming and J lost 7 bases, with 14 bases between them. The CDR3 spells CASSLGGLRRNEQFF. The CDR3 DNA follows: TGTGCCAGCAGTTTAGGGGGTCTAAGGAGGAATGAGCAGTTCTTC.

The DNA for the CDR3 is TGTGCCAGCAGAACAACAGGGGGTAGGACCGGGGAGCTGTTTTTT. It encodes CASRTTGGRTGELFF. This chain joins TRBV6-1 and TRBJ2-2; 8 nucleotides agree with TRBD1. Germline V lookup: CDR1 MNHNS, CDR2 SASEGT. The CDR3 is 15 residues long. Trimming took 6 bases from V and 5 from J; bases not matched to a gene: 8.

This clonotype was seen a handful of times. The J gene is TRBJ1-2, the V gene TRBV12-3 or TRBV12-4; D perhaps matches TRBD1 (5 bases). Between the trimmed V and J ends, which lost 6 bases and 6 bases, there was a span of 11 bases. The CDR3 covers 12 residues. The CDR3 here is CASRVGVDGYTF. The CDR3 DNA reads TGTGCCAGCAGGGTAGGGGTAGATGGCTACACCTTC.

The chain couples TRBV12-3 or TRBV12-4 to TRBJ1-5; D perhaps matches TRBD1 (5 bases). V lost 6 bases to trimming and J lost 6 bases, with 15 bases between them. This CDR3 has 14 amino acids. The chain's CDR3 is CASSPGVAAQPQHF. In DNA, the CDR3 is TGTGCCAGCAGCCCGGGGGTAGCGGCTCAGCCCCAGCATTTT.

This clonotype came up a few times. CDR3 sequence (DNA): TGTGCCAGCAGTTTACTGGGACAGGGACGTGGAAACACCATATATTTT. This gives the protein CASSLLGQGRGNTIYF. The chain is built from TRBV12-3 or TRBV12-4 and TRBJ1-3; the match to TRBD1 covers 9 bases. Trimming removed 2 bases from V and 3 bases from J; junction bases left unmatched: 5. The CDR3 consists of 16 residues.

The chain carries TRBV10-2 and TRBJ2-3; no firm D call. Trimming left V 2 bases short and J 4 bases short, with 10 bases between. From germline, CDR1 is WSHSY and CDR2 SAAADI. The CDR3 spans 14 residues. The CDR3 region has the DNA TGCGCCAGCAGTGAGAACCGTCAATCAGATACGCAGTATTTT. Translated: CASSENRQSDTQYF.

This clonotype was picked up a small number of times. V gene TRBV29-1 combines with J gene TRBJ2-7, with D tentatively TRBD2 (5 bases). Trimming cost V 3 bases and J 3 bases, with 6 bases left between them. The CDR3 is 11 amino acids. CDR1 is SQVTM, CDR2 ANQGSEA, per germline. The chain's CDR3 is CSVEEVYEQYF. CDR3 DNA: TGCAGCGTTGAGGAGGTCTACGAGCAGTACTTC.

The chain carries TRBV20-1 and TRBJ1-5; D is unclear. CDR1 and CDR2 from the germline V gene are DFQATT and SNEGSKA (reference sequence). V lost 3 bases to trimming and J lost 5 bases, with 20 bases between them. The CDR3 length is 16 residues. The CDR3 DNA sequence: TGCAGTGCTAGCCGAACAATTAGGGAGTTAGATCAGCCCCAGCATTTT. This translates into CSASRTIRELDQPQHF.

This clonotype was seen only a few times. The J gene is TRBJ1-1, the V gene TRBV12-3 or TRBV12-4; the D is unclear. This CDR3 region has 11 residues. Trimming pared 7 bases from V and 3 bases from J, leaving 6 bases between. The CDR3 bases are TGTGCCAGCAAGTGGGACACTGAAGCTTTCTTT. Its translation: CASKWDTEAFF.

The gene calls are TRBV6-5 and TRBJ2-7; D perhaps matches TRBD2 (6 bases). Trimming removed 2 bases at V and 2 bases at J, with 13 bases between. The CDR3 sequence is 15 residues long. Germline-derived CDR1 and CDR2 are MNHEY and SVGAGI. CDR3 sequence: CASSYGGTAAYEQYF. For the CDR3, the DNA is TGTGCCAGCAGTTACGGCGGGACGGCAGCCTACGAGCAGTACTTC.

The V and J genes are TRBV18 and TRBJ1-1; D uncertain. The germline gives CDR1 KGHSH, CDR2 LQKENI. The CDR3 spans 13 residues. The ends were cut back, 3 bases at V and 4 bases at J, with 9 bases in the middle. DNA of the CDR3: TGTGCCAGCTCACCGTCGGAACCCACTGAAGCTTTCTTT. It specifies CASSPSEPTEAFF.

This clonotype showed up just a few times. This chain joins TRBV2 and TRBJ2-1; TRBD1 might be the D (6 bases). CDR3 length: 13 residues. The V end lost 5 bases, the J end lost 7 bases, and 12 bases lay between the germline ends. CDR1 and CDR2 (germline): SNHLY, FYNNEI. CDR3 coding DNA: TGTGCCAGCAGTTGGGGGCACGAGAATGAGCAGTTCTTC. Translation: CASSWGHENEQFF.

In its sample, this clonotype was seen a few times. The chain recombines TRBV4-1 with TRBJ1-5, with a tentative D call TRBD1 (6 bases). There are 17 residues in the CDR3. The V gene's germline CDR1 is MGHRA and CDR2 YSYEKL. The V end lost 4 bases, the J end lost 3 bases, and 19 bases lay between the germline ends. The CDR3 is CASSPGIFGGANQPQHF. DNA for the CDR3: TGCGCCAGCAGCCCCGGTATATTCGGGGGGGCCAATCAGCCCCAGCATTTT.

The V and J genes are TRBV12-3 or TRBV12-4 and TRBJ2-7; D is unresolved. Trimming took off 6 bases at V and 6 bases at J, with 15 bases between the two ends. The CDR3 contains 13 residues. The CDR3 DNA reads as TGTGCCAGCAGGTCGTCCGGGTCTTCCGAGCAGTACTTC. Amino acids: CASRSSGSSEQYF.

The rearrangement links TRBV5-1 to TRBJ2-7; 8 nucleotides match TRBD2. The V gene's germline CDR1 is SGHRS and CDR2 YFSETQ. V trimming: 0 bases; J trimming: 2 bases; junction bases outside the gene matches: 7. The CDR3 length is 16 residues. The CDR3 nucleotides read TGCGCCAGCAGCTTGGGGGTACTAGCGGCAACCTACGAGCAGTACTTC. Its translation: CASSLGVLAATYEQYF.

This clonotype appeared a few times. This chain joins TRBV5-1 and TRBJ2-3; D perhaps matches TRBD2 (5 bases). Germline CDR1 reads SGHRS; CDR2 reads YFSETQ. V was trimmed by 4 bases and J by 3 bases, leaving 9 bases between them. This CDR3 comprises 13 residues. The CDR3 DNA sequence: TGCGCCAGCAGCCTAGACTATACAGATACGCAGTATTTT. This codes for CASSLDYTDTQYF.

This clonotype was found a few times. In DNA form, the CDR3 reads TGTGCCAGCAGCCAGGTTCTTGGGAGGAGTGTTGCGTACACTGAAGCTTTCTTT. It encodes CASSQVLGRSVAYTEAFF. The chain links TRBV14 to TRBJ1-1; D gene ambiguous. The CDR3 sequence is 18 residues long. V was clipped by 3 bases and J by 3 bases, with 23 bases between them. Germline lookup yields CDR1 SGHDN and CDR2 FVKESK.

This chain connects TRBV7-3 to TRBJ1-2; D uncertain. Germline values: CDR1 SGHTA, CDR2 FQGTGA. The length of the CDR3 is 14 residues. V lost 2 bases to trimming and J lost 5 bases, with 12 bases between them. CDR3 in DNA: TGTGCCAGCAGCTTAGAGGGTACGACGTATGGCTACACCTTC. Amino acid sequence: CASSLEGTTYGYTF.